The sequence of this TCR beta chain was determined in a study of blood T cells in healthy people across ages. Findings and caveats of the study: Total diversity from one million sequenced T cells was likely underestimated. Per million T cells, TCR beta diversity dropped roughly linearly as age increased. Higher diversity, along with more naive CD4+ cells, distinguished long-lived donors from aged donors.

Looked up from germline, CDR1 is DFQATT and CDR2 is SNEGSKA (reference sequence). V lost 6 bases, J lost 0 bases, and 18 bases lay in between. This CDR3 is 16 amino acids long. The use of a sample-barcoded 5' primer and a J-beta primer mix characterized a second PCR of about 7 to 12 cycles. TCRdb independently ran MiXCR on the 5' RACE reads; one entry per CDR3 protein. The sample carries 1,500,000 or so distinct CDR3 sequences, approximately 63% recorded once. On this clonotype itself: The antigen remains undetermined.

This receptor was obtained from a man aged 18-30 years in good health. Specimen: blood. The rearrangement joins TRBV20-1 to TRBJ2-4; the D gene could be TRBD1 or TRBD2 (5 bases each). In DNA form, the CDR3 reads TGCAGTGCCACCAAGCAGGGACCCATAGCCAAAAACATTCAGTACTTC. This encodes CSATKQGPIAKNIQYF.